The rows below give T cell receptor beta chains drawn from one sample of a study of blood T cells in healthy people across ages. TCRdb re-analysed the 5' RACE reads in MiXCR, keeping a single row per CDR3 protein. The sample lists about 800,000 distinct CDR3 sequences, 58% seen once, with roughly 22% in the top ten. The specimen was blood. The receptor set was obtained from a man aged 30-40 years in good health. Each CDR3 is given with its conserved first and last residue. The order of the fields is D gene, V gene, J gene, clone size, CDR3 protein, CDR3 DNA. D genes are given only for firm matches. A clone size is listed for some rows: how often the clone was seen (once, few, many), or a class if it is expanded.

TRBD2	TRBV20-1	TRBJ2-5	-	CSARWTGTSGRADVETQYF	TGCAGTGCTAGGTGGACCGGGACTAGCGGGAGGGCGGACGTGGAGACCCAGTACTTC
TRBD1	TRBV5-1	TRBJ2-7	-	CASSLLAGGDYEQYF	TGCGCCAGCAGCTTGTTGGCAGGGGGAGATTACGAGCAGTACTTC
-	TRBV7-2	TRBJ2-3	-	CASSFEGPHGAGFLNTQYF	TGTGCCAGCAGCTTCGAGGGACCCCATGGGGCGGGTTTTCTGAATACGCAGTATTTT
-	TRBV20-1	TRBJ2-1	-	CSARVGGPGYEQFF	TGCAGTGCTAGAGTGGGGGGGCCGGGATATGAGCAGTTCTTC
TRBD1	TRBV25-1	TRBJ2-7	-	CASSEHSDRGYEQYF	TGTGCCAGCAGTGAACATTCCGACAGGGGCTACGAGCAGTACTTC
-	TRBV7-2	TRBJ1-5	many	CASSLRGGNQPQHF	TGTGCCAGCAGTCTCCGTGGGGGCAATCAGCCCCAGCATTTT
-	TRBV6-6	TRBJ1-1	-	CASELLNTEAFF	TGTGCCAGCGAGCTACTGAACACTGAAGCTTTCTTT
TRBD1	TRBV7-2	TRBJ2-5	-	CASSLTGAQETQYF	TGTGCCAGCAGCTTGACAGGGGCCCAAGAGACCCAGTACTTC
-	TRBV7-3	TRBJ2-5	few	CASSLGTYPSKETQYF	TGTGCCAGCAGTCTGGGGACTTACCCAAGTAAAGAGACCCAGTACTTC
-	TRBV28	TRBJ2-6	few	CASSREGANVLTF	TGTGCCAGCAGTCGCGAGGGGGCCAACGTCCTGACTTTC
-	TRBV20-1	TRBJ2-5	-	CSARVTGQETQYF	TGCAGTGCTAGAGTGACAGGTCAAGAGACCCAGTACTTC
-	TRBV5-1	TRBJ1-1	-	CASSFLGMGNTEAFF	TGCGCCAGCAGCTTTTTGGGGATGGGGAACACTGAAGCTTTCTTT
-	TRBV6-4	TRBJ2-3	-	CASSDRPRDTQYF	TGTGCCAGCAGTGACCGCCCGAGAGATACGCAGTATTTT
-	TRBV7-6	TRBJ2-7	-	CASSPRGGGSEQYF	TGTGCCAGCAGCCCGCGGGGTGGCGGGTCCGAGCAGTACTTC
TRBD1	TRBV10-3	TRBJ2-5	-	CAISESTGGISTQYF	TGTGCCATCAGTGAGTCGACAGGGGGGATTTCGACCCAGTACTTC
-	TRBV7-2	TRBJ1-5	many	CASSRRGSDQPQHF	TGTGCCAGCAGCCGCAGGGGCAGTGATCAGCCCCAGCATTTT
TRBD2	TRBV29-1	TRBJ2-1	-	CSATTSGGLWNEQFF	TGCAGCGCTACGACTAGCGGGGGCCTTTGGAATGAGCAGTTCTTC
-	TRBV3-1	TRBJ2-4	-	CASRADSKNIQYF	TGTGCCAGCAGAGCGGATTCCAAAAACATTCAGTACTTC
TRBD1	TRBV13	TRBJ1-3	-	CASSPGQGFSGNTIYF	TGTGCCAGCAGCCCTGGACAGGGCTTCTCTGGAAACACCATATATTTT
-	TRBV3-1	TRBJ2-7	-	CASSQIKRINSYEQYF	TGTGCCAGCAGTCAAATAAAGCGGATTAACTCCTACGAGCAGTACTTC
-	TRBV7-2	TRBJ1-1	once	CASSLGEDRKAFF	TGTGCCAGCAGCTTAGGGGAGGACCGGAAGGCTTTCTTT
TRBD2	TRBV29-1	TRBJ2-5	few	CSVEDPRLAGAQYF	TGCAGCGTTGAAGACCCAAGACTAGCGGGGGCACAGTACTTC
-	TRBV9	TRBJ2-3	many	CASSAGQGGDLLDTQYF	TGTGCCAGCAGCGCAGGACAGGGAGGGGACCTTTTAGACACGCAGTATTTT
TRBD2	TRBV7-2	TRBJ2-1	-	CASSQSGLAGGYNGQFF	TGTGCCAGCAGTCAGTCCGGACTAGCGGGGGGGTACAATGGGCAGTTCTTC
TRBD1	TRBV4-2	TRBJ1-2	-	CASSQVTGDHNYGYTF	TGTGCCAGCAGCCAAGTAACAGGGGACCACAACTATGGCTACACCTTC
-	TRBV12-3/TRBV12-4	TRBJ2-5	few	CASSLLAIETQYF	TGTGCCAGCAGTTTATTAGCGATAGAGACCCAGTACTTC
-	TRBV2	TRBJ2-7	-	CAIVSLAAGQQAYEQYF	TGTGCCATCGTCTCCCTTGCGGCGGGACAGCAGGCCTACGAGCAGTACTTC
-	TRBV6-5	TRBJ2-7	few	CASSSGLDYEQYF	TGTGCCAGCAGTTCGGGGTTAGACTACGAGCAGTACTTC
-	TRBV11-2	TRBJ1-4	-	CASSPNSIGEKLFF	TGTGCCAGCAGCCCGAATTCGATAGGGGAAAAACTGTTTTTT
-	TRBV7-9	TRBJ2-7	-	CASSLGDQYYEQYF	TGTGCCAGCAGCTTAGGGGACCAATACTACGAGCAGTACTTC
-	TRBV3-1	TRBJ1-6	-	CASSGGNALYNSPLHF	TGTGCCAGCAGTGGCGGGAACGCTCTCTATAATTCACCCCTCCACTTT
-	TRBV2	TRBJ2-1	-	CASDELGSYNEQFF	TGTGCCAGCGATGAACTAGGATCTTACAATGAGCAGTTCTTC
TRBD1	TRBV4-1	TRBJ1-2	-	CASSQGHATGGHGYTF	TGCGCCAGCAGCCAAGGACACGCGACAGGGGGCCATGGCTACACCTTC
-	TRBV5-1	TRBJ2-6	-	CASSLAEGANVLTF	TGCGCCAGCAGCTTGGCAGAGGGGGCCAACGTCCTGACTTTC
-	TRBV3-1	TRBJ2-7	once	CASSQVRAEQYF	TGTGCCAGCAGCCAAGTCAGGGCCGAGCAGTACTTC
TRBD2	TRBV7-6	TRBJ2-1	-	CASSSLAGVSEQFF	TGTGCCAGCAGCTCCCTAGCGGGAGTAAGTGAGCAGTTCTTC
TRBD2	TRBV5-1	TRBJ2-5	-	CASSLGIVGLAGLMEETQYF	TGCGCCAGCAGCTTGGGGATCGTAGGACTAGCGGGCCTCATGGAAGAGACCCAGTACTTC
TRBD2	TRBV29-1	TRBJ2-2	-	CSVGTLAGGNTGELFF	TGCAGCGTCGGAACCCTAGCGGGAGGGAACACCGGGGAGCTGTTTTTT
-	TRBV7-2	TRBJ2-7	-	CASSYKTGSDEQYF	TGTGCCAGCAGCTACAAGACGGGCTCCGACGAGCAGTACTTC
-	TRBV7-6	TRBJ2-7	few	CASSAVGGEQYF	TGTGCCAGCAGCGCGGTGGGTGGAGAGCAGTACTTC
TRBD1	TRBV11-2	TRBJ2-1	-	CASSETGFDEQFF	TGTGCCAGCTCCGAGACAGGGTTTGACGAGCAGTTCTTC
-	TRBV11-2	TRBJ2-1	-	CASSLDTLGEQFF	TGTGCCAGCAGCTTAGATACCCTTGGGGAGCAGTTCTTC
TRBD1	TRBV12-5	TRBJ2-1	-	CASGATGGPYNEQFF	TGTGCTAGTGGTGCAACAGGGGGCCCATACAATGAGCAGTTCTTC
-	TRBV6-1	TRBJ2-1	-	CASSEANVVAGANVARFF	TGTGCCAGCAGTGAAGCGAATGTGGTCGCAGGAGCCAACGTGGCTCGGTTCTTC
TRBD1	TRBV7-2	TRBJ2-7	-	CASSPARTGAYNEQYF	TGTGCCAGCAGCCCCGCCCGGACAGGGGCCTACAATGAGCAGTACTTC
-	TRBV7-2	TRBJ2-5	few	CASSQTGGQETQYF	TGTGCCAGCAGTCAAACAGGCGGACAAGAGACCCAGTACTTC
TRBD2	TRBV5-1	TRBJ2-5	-	CASSTDGGSQETQYF	TGCGCCAGCAGCACGGACGGGGGGAGCCAAGAGACCCAGTACTTC
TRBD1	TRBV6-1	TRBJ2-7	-	CASSELPGGEQYF	TGTGCCAGCAGTGAACTCCCAGGGGGCGAGCAGTACTTC
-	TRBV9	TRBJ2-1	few	CAIGTDDNEQFF	TGTGCCATTGGGACGGATGACAATGAGCAGTTCTTC
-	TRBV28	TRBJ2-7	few	CASSFSTTYEQYF	TGTGCCAGCAGTTTTTCCACAACCTACGAGCAGTACTTC
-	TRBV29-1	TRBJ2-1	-	CSQTGGSYNEQFF	TGCAGCCAGACGGGTGGCTCCTACAATGAGCAGTTCTTC
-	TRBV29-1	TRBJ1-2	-	CSVDPSGSDGYTF	TGCAGCGTTGATCCGTCTGGTTCGGATGGCTACACCTTC
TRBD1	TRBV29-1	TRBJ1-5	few	CSVRTGNSNQPQHF	TGCAGCGTTAGGACAGGCAATAGCAATCAGCCCCAGCATTTT
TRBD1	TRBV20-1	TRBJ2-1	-	CSATPGGQGYNEQFF	TGCAGTGCTACGCCCGGGGGACAGGGGTACAATGAGCAGTTCTTC
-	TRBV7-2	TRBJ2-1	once	CASSTLGVRTYNEQFF	TGTGCCAGCAGTACTCTAGGAGTCCGTACCTACAATGAGCAGTTCTTC
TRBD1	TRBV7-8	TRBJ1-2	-	CASSTRGQGNYGYTF	TGTGCCAGCAGCACCAGAGGACAGGGGAACTATGGCTACACCTTC
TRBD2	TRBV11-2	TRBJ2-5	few	CASSDRLSGGVETQYF	TGTGCCAGCAGCGACCGATTAAGCGGGGGGGTTGAGACCCAGTACTTC